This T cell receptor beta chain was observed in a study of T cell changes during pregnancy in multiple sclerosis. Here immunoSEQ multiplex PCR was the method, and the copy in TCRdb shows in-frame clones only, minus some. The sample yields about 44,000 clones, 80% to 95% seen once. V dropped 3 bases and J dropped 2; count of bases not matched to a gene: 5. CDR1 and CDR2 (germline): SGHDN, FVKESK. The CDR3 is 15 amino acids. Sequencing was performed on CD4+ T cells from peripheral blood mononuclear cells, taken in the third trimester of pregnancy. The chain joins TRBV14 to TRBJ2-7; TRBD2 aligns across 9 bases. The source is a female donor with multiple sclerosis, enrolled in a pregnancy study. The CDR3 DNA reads TGTGCCAGCAGCCAGGGAATAGCGGGAGCCTACGAGCAGTACTTC. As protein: CASSQGIAGAYEQYF. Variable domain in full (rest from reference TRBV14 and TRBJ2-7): EAGVTQFPSHSVIEKGQTVTLRCDPISGHDNLYWYRRVMGKEIKFLLHFVKESKQDESGMPNNRFLAERTGGTYSTLKVQPAELEDSGVYFCASSQGIAGAYEQYFGPGTRLTVT.